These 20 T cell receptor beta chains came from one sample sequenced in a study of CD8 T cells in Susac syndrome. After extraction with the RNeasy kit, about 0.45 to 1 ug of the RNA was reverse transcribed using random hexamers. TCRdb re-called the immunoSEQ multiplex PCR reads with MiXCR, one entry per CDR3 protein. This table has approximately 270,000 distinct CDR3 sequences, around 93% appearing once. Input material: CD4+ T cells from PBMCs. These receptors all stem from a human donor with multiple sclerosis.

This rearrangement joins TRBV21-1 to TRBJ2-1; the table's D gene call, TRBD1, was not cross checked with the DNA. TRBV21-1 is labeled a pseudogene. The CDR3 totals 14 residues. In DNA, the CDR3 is TGTGCCAGCAGCAAGTATGGGGGGCTCCATGAGCAGTTCTTC. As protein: CASSKYGGLHEQFF.

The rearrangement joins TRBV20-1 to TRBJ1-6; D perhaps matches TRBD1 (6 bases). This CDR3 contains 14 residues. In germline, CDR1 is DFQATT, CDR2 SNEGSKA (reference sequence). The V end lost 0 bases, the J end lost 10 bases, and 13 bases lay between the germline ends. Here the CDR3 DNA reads TGCAGTGCTAGAGATCAGGGGCAAGAATCACCCCTCCACTTT. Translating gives CSARDQGQESPLHF.

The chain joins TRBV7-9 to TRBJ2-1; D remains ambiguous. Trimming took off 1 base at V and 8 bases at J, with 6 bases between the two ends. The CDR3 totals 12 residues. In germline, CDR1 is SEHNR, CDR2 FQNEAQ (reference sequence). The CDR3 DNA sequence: TGTGCCAGCAGCTTAGACGTCCATGAGCAGTTCTTC. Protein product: CASSLDVHEQFF.

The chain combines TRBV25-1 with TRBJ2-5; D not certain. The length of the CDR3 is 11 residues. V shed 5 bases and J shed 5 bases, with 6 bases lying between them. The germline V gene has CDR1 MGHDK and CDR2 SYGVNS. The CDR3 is CASSRSETQYF. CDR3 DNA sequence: TGTGCCAGCAGTCGGTCGGAGACCCAGTACTTC. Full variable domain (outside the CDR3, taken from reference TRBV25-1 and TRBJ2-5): EADIYQTPRYLVIGTGKKITLECSQTMGHDKMYWYQQDPGMELHLIHYSYGVNSTEKGDLSSESTVSRIRTEHFPLTLESARPSHTSQYLCASSRSETQYFGPGTRLLVL.

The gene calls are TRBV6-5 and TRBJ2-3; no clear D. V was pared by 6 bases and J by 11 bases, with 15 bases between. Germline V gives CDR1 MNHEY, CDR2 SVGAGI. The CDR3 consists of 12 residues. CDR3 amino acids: CASREHGSRQYF. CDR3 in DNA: TGTGCCAGCAGGGAGCACGGAAGTAGGCAGTATTTT.

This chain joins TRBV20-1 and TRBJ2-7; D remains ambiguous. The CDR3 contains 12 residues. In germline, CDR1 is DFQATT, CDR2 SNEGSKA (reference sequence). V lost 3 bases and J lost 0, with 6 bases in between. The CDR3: CSARASSYEQYV. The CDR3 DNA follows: TGCAGTGCTAGGGCGTCCTCCTACGAGCAGTACGTC.

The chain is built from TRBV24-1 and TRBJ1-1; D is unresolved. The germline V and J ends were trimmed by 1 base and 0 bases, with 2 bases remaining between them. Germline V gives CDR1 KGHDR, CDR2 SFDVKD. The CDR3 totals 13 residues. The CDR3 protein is CATSDFLNTEAFF. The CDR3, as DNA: TGTGCCACCAGTGATTTCCTGAACACTGAAGCTTTCTTT.

The DNA of the CDR3 is TGTGCCAGTTCGCTAGCGGGGATTGAGACCCAGTACTTC. It specifies CASSLAGIETQYF. This rearrangement joins TRBV19 to TRBJ2-5; 9 bases agree with TRBD2. The CDR3 has 13 residues. From germline, CDR1 is LNHDA and CDR2 SQIVND (reference sequence). With 8 bases clipped from V and 5 bases from J, the junction kept 6 bases outside the gene matches. Using reference TRBV19 and TRBJ2-5 for the parts outside the CDR3, the full variable domain is DGGITQSPKYLFRKEGQNVTLSCEQNLNHDAMYWYRQDPGQGLRLIYYSQIVNDFQKGDIAEGYSVSREKKESFPLTVTSAQKNPTAFYLCASSLAGIETQYFGPGTRLLVL.

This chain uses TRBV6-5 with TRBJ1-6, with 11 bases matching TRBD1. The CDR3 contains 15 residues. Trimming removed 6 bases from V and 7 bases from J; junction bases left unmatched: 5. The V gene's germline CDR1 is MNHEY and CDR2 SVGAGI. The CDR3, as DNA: TGTGCCAGCAGCCCCGGGACAGGGGGAAATTCACCCCTCCACTTT. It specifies CASSPGTGGNSPLHF.

The CDR3 loop reads CASSQQGPGLGLYEQYF. DNA for the CDR3: TGTGCCAGCAGCCAACAGGGTCCGGGACTAGGTCTCTACGAGCAGTACTTC. This chain joins TRBV12-3 or TRBV12-4 and TRBJ2-7; 8 bases map to TRBD2. V trimming: 6 bases; J trimming: 3 bases; junction bases outside the gene matches: 16. CDR3 length: 17 amino acids.

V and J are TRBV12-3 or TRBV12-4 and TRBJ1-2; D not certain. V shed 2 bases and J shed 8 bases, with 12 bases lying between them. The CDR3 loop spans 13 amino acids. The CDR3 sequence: CASSLLAERGYTF. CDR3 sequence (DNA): TGTGCCAGCAGTTTATTGGCAGAGCGGGGCTACACCTTC.

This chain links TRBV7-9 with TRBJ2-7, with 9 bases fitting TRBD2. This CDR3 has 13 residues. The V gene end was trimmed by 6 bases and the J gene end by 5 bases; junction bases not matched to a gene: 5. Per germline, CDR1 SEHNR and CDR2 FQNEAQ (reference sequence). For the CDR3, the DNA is TGTGCCAGCAGTAGCGGGAGAATCGACGAGCAGTACGTC. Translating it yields CASSSGRIDEQYV.

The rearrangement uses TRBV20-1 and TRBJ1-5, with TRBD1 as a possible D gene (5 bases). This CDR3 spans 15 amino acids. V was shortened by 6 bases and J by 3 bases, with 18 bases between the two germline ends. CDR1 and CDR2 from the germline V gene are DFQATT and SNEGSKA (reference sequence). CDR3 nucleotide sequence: TGCAGTGCCACAGATCTCCAGGGCTTCAATCAGCCCCAGCATTTT. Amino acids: CSATDLQGFNQPQHF.

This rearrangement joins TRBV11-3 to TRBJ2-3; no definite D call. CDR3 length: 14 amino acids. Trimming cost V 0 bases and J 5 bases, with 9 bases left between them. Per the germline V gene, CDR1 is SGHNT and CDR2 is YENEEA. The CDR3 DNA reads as TGTGCCAGCAGCTTAGAAGAACAAGGAGATACGCAGTATTTT. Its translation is CASSLEEQGDTQYF. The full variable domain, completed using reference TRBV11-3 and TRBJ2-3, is EAGVVQSPRYKIIEKKQPVAFWCNPISGHNTLYWYLQNLGQGPELLIRYENEEAVDDSQLPKDRFSAERLKGVDSTLKIQPAELGDSAVYLCASSLEEQGDTQYFGPGTRLTVL.

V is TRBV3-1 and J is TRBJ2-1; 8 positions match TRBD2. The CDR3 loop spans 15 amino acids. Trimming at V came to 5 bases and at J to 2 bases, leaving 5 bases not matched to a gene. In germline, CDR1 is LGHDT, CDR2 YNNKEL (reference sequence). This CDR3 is CASSIQREPYNEQFF. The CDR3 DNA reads TGTGCCAGCAGCATTCAGCGGGAGCCCTACAATGAGCAGTTCTTC.

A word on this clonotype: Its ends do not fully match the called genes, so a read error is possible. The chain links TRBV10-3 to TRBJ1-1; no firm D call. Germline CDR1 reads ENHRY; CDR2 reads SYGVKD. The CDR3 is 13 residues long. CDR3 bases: TGTGCCATCAGTGAGTACGGGAACACTGAAGTTTTCTTT. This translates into CAISEYGNTEVFF.

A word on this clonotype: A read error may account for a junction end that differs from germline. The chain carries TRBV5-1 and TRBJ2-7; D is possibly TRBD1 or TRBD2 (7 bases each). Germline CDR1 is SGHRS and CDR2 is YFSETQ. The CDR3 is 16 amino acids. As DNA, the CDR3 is TGCGCCAGCAGTTTGGGGGGGACAGCGGTAGCCTACGAGCAGTACTTC. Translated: CASSLGGTAVAYEQYF.

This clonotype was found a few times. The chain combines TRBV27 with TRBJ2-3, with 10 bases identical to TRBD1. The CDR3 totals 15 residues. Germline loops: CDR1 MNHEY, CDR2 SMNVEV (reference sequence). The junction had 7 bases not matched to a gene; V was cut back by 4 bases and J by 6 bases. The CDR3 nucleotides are TGTGCCAGCAGTTCTCCGGGACAGGGGACCGATACGCAGTATTTT. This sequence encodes CASSSPGQGTDTQYF.

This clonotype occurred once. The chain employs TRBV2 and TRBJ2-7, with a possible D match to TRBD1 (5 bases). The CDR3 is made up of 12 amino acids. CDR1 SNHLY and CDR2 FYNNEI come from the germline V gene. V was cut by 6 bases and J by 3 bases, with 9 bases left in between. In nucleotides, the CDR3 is TGTGCCAGCAGGGAGACAGTCTACGAGCAGTACGTC. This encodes CASRETVYEQYV.

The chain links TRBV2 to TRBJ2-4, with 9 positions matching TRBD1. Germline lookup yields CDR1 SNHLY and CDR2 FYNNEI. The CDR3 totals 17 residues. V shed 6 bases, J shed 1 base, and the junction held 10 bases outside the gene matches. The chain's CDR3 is CASRTSRGTGAKNIQYF. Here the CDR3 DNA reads TGTGCCAGCAGGACATCCCGTGGGACAGGGGCCAAAAACATTCAGTACTTC.